This record concerns one TCR beta chain sequence. As yet, its antigen is unknown. The sample comes from a study of cytomegalovirus exposure and HLA in healthy donors. General study findings and limits: Most TCR sequences were seen very rarely across donors, but some public TCRs occurred in many. Previously analyzed data showed that most TCR beta V segments were productive at a frequency of about 87% or about 30%. Researchers left out some V segments, among them TRBV6-2 and TRBV6-3, as indistinguishable.

The PCR ran on 60 Vbeta and 13 Jbeta primers. Data came from immunoSEQ multiplex PCR; TCRdb stores just in-frame clones and leaves some out. Among approximately 170,000 clones listed, around 85% were seen once. Germline V CDR1 and CDR2: SGHRS, YFSETQ. V trimming: 4 bases; J trimming: 2 bases; junction bases outside the gene matches: 5. The CDR3 consists of 15 residues. This sequence joins TRBV5-1 and TRBJ2-1, with 8 bases lining up with TRBD1. The origin of this receptor is a man aged 50-60 years in good health and CMV-seropositive. Source material: PBMCs. The CDR3 here is CASSRGQAAYNEQFF. The CDR3 DNA is TGCGCCAGCAGCCGGGGACAGGCCGCCTACAATGAGCAGTTCTTC.